This T cell receptor beta chain stems from a study of T-cell reconstitution after alpha-beta-depleted transplantation in children. Study findings and constraints: After one year, T-cell counts and TCRbeta diversity mostly came from new T cells. Approximately two months post-transplant, alpha-beta T cells reportedly originated from several hundred expanded graft clones.

Unique molecular identifiers were used to barcode this TCRbeta library. TCRdb ran MiXCR on the PCR reads and lists one entry per CDR3 protein. The sample has about a million distinct CDR3 sequences, about 29% seen once. This clonotype came up a few times. Its antigen is not identified. From germline, CDR1 is MNHNS and CDR2 SASEGT. V was clipped by 5 bases and J by 8 bases, with 12 bases between them. The CDR3 covers 12 residues. The V and J genes are TRBV6-1 and TRBJ1-2; D not certain. This sequence was found in a boy under three years old who had a stem cell transplant for SCID, so the T cells may come from the graft donor. Sequencing was performed on PBMCs, mostly from graft donor cells, taken 360 days after TCRalphabeta/CD19-depleted stem cell transplant. The CDR3 nucleotides read TGTGCCAGCAGTAACCTGAGGAAGGGCTACACCTTC. Translating gives CASSNLRKGYTF.